This entry describes one T cell receptor (beta chain). The sample is drawn from a study of T cells in tumors after PD-1 blockade. Study as a whole: Each patient got pembrolizumab 200 mg every 3 weeks or cemiplimab 350 mg every 2 weeks. During anti-PD-1 treatment, some patients continued daily vismodegib 150 mg.

Template: tumor biopsy or peripheral blood genomic DNA, roughly 600-6,004 ng per sample. Clones were sequenced by immunoSEQ multiplex PCR, and TCRdb holds only the in-frame ones, with some missing. Among fewer than 40,000 clones, 55% to 80% were seen once, and the ten largest hold under 40%. The CDR3 totals 15 residues. V shed 4 bases, J shed 9 bases, and the junction held 11 bases outside the gene matches. Germline assignment: CDR1 MDHEN and CDR2 SYDVKM. Sequences were derived from PBMCs, sampled after anti-PD-1 treatment. The chain employs TRBV28 and TRBJ2-3, with TRBD2 identical over 9 bases. The sequence was obtained from a human donor with basal cell carcinoma. The CDR3 loop is CASSSPGAGGGTQYF. CDR3 nucleotides: TGTGCCAGCAGTTCCCCGGGAGCGGGGGGCGGCACGCAGTATTTT.